This TCR beta chain was identified during a study of T cell responses to AZD1222 COVID-19 vaccine. Whole-study results and caveats: Donors were mostly white British, more females; clonal diversity possibly underestimated. The breadth and depth of Spike-specific TCRs increased once two AZD1222 doses had been given.

The table lists this clone with a count of one. Its target is not known. Here immunoSEQ multiplex PCR was the method, and the copy in TCRdb shows in-frame clones only, minus some. The sample consists of more than 90,000 clones, about 82% of them appearing once. V shed 4 bases and J 7 bases; nucleotides not matched to a gene: 5. From germline, CDR1 is SSHAT and CDR2 FNYEAQ (reference sequence). The CDR3 totals 14 residues. The chain links TRBV7-7 to TRBJ2-1, with 9 bases lining up with TRBD2. The source of this sequence is an adult in good health. Source: peripheral blood, taken on day 0 of AZD1222 vaccination. CDR3 sequence (DNA): TGTGCCAGCAGCTCCGGACTAGCGCCTAATGAGCAGTTCTTC. Translating it yields CASSSGLAPNEQFF.